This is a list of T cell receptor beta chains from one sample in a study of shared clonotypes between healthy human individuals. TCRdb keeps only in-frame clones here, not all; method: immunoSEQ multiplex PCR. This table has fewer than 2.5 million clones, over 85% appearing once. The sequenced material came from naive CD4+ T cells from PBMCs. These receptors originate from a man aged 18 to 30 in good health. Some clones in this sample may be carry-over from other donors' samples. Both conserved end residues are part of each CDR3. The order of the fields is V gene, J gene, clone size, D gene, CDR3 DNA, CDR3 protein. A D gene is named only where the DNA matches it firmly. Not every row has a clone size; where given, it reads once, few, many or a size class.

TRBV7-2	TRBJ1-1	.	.	TGTGCCAGCAGCCCAGATAGAGGGGACCTGGGGAACACTGAAGCTTTCTTT	CASSPDRGDLGNTEAFF
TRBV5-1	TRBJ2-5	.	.	TGCGCCAGCAGCTACGCGGGGTACGCAGAGACCCAGTACTTC	CASSYAGYAETQYF
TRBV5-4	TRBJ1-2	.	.	TGTGCCAGCAGCCCAGGGACACCCGGCTATGGCTACACCTTC	CASSPGTPGYGYTF
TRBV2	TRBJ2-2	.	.	TGTGCCAGCAGTGGAGATTCCGGGGAGCTGTTTTTT	CASSGDSGELFF
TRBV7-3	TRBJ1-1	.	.	TGTGCCAGCAGCCTATCCCCCGTCTCTGAAGCTTTCTTT	CASSLSPVSEAFF
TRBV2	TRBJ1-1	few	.	TGTGCCAGCACCGGACAGCACAACACTGAAGCTTTCTTT	CASTGQHNTEAFF
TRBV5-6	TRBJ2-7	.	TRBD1	TGTGCCAGCAGCTTCGGAACTGACAGGGGGCGTTTGTACGAGCAGTACTTC	CASSFGTDRGRLYEQYF
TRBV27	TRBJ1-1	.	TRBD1	TGTGCCAGCCAGCACCGAAAAGGACAGGGGGTATGGACTGAAGCTTTCTTT	CASQHRKGQGVWTEAFF
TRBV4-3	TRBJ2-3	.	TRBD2	TGCGCCAGCAGCCAAGAGCTTTTTAGCGGGAGGGCCACAGATACGCAGTATTTT	CASSQELFSGRATDTQYF
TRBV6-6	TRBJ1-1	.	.	TGTGCCAGCATCAGGTCTAGTGCCTTCACTGAAGCTTTCTTT	CASIRSSAFTEAFF
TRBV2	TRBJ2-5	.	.	TGTGCCAGCAGTGTTACTAGCACCCGCGAGACCCAGTACTTC	CASSVTSTRETQYF
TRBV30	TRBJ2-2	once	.	TGTGCCTGGAATTCCAGGCCTCTCGGCGGGGAGCTGTTTTTT	CAWNSRPLGGELFF
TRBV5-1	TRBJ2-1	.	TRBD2	TGCGCCAGCAGCTTTACTAGCGGGAGTTCCATTGAGCAGTTCTTC	CASSFTSGSSIEQFF
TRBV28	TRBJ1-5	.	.	TGTGCCAGCAGTTTAGGGAGTCAGTATTATAGCAATCAGCCCCAGCATTTT	CASSLGSQYYSNQPQHF
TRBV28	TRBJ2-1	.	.	TGTGCCACCAAGACAGCCCACAATGAGCAGTTCTTC	CATKTAHNEQFF
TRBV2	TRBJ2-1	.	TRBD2	TGTGCCAGCAACCCCGCTAGCGGGAGCTACAATGAGCAGTTCTTC	CASNPASGSYNEQFF
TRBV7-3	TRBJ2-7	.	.	TGTGCCAGCAGCCTCACCTCGTCCGGCGAGCAGTACTTC	CASSLTSSGEQYF
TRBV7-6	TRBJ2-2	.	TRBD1	TGTGCCAGCAGCGGACAGGGTACCGGGGAGCTGTTTTTT	CASSGQGTGELFF
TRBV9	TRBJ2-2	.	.	TGTGCCAGCAGTTCCGGGGAGCTGTTTTTT	CASSSGELFF
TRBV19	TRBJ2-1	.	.	TGTGCCAGTAGTCTCGGGCTCCCCTACAATGAGCAGTTCTTC	CASSLGLPYNEQFF
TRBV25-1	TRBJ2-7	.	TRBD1	TGTGCCAGTTCTCCCGCGGGACAGGGGGAAATTAAGCAGTACTTC	CASSPAGQGEIKQYF
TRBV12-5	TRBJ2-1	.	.	TGTGCTAGTGGTTTGGGGTACAATGAGCAGTTCTTC	CASGLGYNEQFF
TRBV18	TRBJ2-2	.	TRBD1	TGTGCCAGCTCTGAGACAGGGGCGGCGACCGGGGAGCTGTTTTTT	CASSETGAATGELFF
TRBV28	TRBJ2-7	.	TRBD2	TGTGCCAGCAGTTTAGGAGCTAGCGGGAACTACGAGCAGTACTTC	CASSLGASGNYEQYF
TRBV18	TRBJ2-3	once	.	TGTGCCAGCTCACCGGGTCAGGGCCTTCCAGATACGCAGTATTTT	CASSPGQGLPDTQYF
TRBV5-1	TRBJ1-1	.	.	TGCGCCAGCGCCTCGGGACCCCCCGTCCCCACTGAAGCTTTCTTT	CASASGPPVPTEAFF
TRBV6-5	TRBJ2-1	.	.	TGTGCCAGCAAAGACCGTTCCTGGTACAATGAGCAGTTCTTC	CASKDRSWYNEQFF
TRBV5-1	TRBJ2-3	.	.	TGCGCCAGCAGCTTGGGGTTAGCGGTCGTATCAGATACGCAGTATTTT	CASSLGLAVVSDTQYF
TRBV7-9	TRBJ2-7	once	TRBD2	TGTGCCAGCAGCTGGCGGAGGGTAGCGGGAGCGAGCGAGCAGTACTTC	CASSWRRVAGASEQYF
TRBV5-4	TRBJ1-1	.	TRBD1	TGTGCCAGCAGCCGCGGGGGGTCAGGACAGGGGCACACTGAAGCTTTCTTT	CASSRGGSGQGHTEAFF
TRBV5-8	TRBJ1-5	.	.	TGTGCCAGCAGCTTCGTACATGGCAATCAGCCCCAGCATTTT	CASSFVHGNQPQHF
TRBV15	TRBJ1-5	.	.	TGTGCCACCAGCGGCGTCATCATGGACAATCAGCCCCAGCATTTT	CATSGVIMDNQPQHF
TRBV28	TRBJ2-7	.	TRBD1	TGTGCCAGCACCTCCGACAGGGTACCCTACGAGCAGTACTTC	CASTSDRVPYEQYF
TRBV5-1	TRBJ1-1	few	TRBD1	TGCGCCAGCAGCACAGGGGCGGACACTGAAGCTTTCTTT	CASSTGADTEAFF
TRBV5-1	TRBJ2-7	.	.	TGCGCCAGCAGCCCGGGGACGGCGAGCTACGAGCAGTACTTC	CASSPGTASYEQYF
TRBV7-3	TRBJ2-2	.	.	TGTGCCAGCAGCCAACAGGGCGCTCAAAACACCGGGGAGCTGTTTTTT	CASSQQGAQNTGELFF
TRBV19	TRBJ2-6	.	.	TGTGCCAGTAGTATAGAGCTCTCTGGGGCCAACGTCCTGACTTTC	CASSIELSGANVLTF
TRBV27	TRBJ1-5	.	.	TGTGCCAGCAGACCTGGGGCCTCAGACAATCAGCCCCAGCATTTT	CASRPGASDNQPQHF